Presented here are 27 T cell receptor beta chains from one specimen sequenced in a study of cytomegalovirus exposure and HLA in healthy donors. PCR used 60 Vbeta primers and 13 Jbeta primers. The method was immunoSEQ multiplex PCR; TCRdb's version includes in-frame clones alone and lacks a portion of them. In total, the table holds 85,000 or so clones. The sequencing sample was made of PBMCs. The receptor set was obtained from a woman under 40 in good health and CMV-seronegative.

The chain joins TRBV7-2 to TRBJ2-7; D is undetermined. The CDR3 totals 14 residues. CDR1 is SGHTA and CDR2 is FQGNSA in the germline V gene. V was trimmed by 1 base and J by 5 bases, leaving 12 bases between them. The chain's CDR3 is CASSLDSGSNEQYF. CDR3 DNA sequence: TGTGCCAGCAGCTTAGATTCAGGATCTAACGAGCAGTACTTC.

The gene calls are TRBV10-3 and TRBJ2-1; 7 bases match TRBD1. The germline V gene has CDR1 ENHRY and CDR2 SYGVKD. The CDR3 runs to 11 residues. The ends lost 8 bases at V and 10 bases at J; junction bases unmatched: 5. For the CDR3, the DNA is TGTGCCATCGGCAGGGGGACCGAGCAGTTCTTC. Translating gives CAIGRGTEQFF.

This chain links TRBV14 with TRBJ2-1, with TRBD2 identical over 7 bases. J was trimmed by 7 bases and V by 0 bases; bases with no gene match: 3. The length of the CDR3 is 14 residues. The germline CDR1 and CDR2 sequences are SGHDN and FVKESK. Here the CDR3 DNA reads TGTGCCAGCAGCCAAGATCCTAGCGGTAATGAGCAGTTCTTC. Amino acid sequence: CASSQDPSGNEQFF.

The DNA for the CDR3 is TGTGCCAGCAGCCCCCGACAGGGAAGACCACCCCTCCACTTT. Translation gives CASSPRQGRPPLHF. The chain employs TRBV7-6 and TRBJ1-6; 7 nucleotides align to TRBD1. The CDR3 sequence is 14 residues long. Looked up from germline, CDR1 is SGHVS and CDR2 is FNYEAQ. J lost 11 bases, V lost 5 bases, and 9 bases had no gene match.

This chain connects TRBV4-2 to TRBJ2-3; D unresolved. CDR3 size: 14 residues. Germline CDR1 LGHNA, CDR2 YNFKEQ. Trimming removed 0 bases from V and 1 base from J, with 5 bases in between. CDR3 coding DNA: TGTGCCAGCAGCCAAGACCGGGGCACAGATACGCAGTATTTT. It codes for CASSQDRGTDTQYF.

The chain couples TRBV6-1 to TRBJ2-5; weak D call: TRBD2 (5 bases). Germline V gene data show CDR1 as MNHNS and CDR2 as SASEGT. The V gene lost 6 bases and the J gene lost 5 bases, with 19 bases spanning the gap. The CDR3 loop spans 15 amino acids. The CDR3 region is CASSSDIFRRETQYF. CDR3 DNA sequence: TGTGCCAGCAGCTCCGACATCTTTAGGAGGGAGACCCAGTACTTC.

The V call is TRBV9, the J call TRBJ1-1; the D gene is possibly TRBD1 (6 bases). This CDR3 has 14 residues. V was trimmed by 8 bases and J by 5 bases, leaving 19 bases between them. Germline-derived CDR1 and CDR2 are SGDLS and YYNGEE. CDR3 in DNA: TGTGCCAGTTCCCCTTTACAGGGTTGGACTGAAGCTTTCTTT. Amino acids: CASSPLQGWTEAFF.

The rearrangement joins TRBV6-5 to TRBJ2-5; D gene ambiguous. The V gene's germline CDR1 is MNHEY and CDR2 SVGAGI. V lost 2 bases and J 5 bases, leaving 12 bases between the germline ends. This CDR3 region has 14 residues. The CDR3 loop reads CASSYASREETQYF. The CDR3 DNA reads as TGTGCCAGCAGTTACGCGTCACGTGAGGAGACCCAGTACTTC.

The CDR3 nucleotides are TGTGCCAGCTCACTTACGGTTCCCAAGGAAAAACTGTTTTTT. Its protein product is CASSLTVPKEKLFF. The chain carries TRBV18 and TRBJ1-4; D unclear. Germline CDR1 KGHSH, CDR2 LQKENI. There are 14 residues in the CDR3. Trimming took 4 bases from V and 8 from J, leaving 14 bases between them.

This rearrangement joins TRBV5-5 to TRBJ2-7; tentative D call: TRBD1 (6 bases). V was pared by 1 base and J by 4 bases, with 12 bases between. The CDR3 has 14 amino acids. Germline CDR1 reads SGHKS; CDR2 reads YYEKEE (reference sequence). CDR3 DNA: TGTGCCAGCAGCTTGTTCGACAGGATTTACGAGCAGTACTTC. This translates into CASSLFDRIYEQYF.

The V and J genes are TRBV4-1 and TRBJ2-1; TRBD2 matches at 8 bases. Germline CDR1 and CDR2: MGHRA and YSYEKL. The junction had 12 bases not matched to a gene; V was cut back by 4 bases and J by 4 bases. This CDR3 spans 17 amino acids. This CDR3 reads CASSPPPGTSGYNEQFF. The CDR3 bases are TGCGCCAGCAGCCCACCTCCCGGGACTAGTGGGTACAATGAGCAGTTCTTC.

The chain employs TRBV19 and TRBJ2-5, with a possible D match to TRBD1 (6 bases). The CDR3 has 15 residues. V was trimmed by 3 bases and J by 5 bases, leaving 16 bases between them. Germline V gene sequence: CDR1 LNHDA, CDR2 SQIVND (reference sequence). The DNA for the CDR3 is TGTGCCAGTAGTATGGCGGCAGGGGTGCGGGAGACCCAGTACTTC. Amino acids: CASSMAAGVRETQYF.

The V gene is TRBV6-5, the J gene TRBJ1-6; D is unresolved. Trimming pared 7 bases from V and 7 bases from J, leaving 8 bases between. The CDR3 runs to 12 residues. Germline V gene lookup returns CDR1 MNHEY and CDR2 SVGAGI. CDR3 loop: CASKNRNSPLHF. Written as DNA, the CDR3 is TGTGCCAGCAAGAACCGGAATTCACCCCTCCACTTT.

The chain combines TRBV25-1 with TRBJ2-7; 7 nucleotides line up with TRBD1. The germline V gene encodes CDR1 MGHDK and CDR2 SYGVNS. J lost 5 bases, V lost 5 bases, and 9 bases had no gene match. The CDR3 is 14 residues long. For the CDR3, the DNA is TGTGCCAGCAGTACCCGGACAGGTTCTGACGAGCAGTACTTC. Translating it yields CASSTRTGSDEQYF.

This chain joins TRBV7-9 and TRBJ1-2; possibly TRBD1 for D (6 bases). Trimming shortened V by 4 bases and J by 7 bases, and 13 bases separated the two germline ends. CDR3 length: 13 residues. CDR1 is SEHNR, CDR2 FQNEAQ, per germline (reference sequence). CDR3 sequence: CASSYGGAGGYTF. The DNA of the CDR3 is TGTGCCAGCAGCTATGGGGGGGCCGGTGGCTACACCTTC.

This rearrangement joins TRBV13 to TRBJ2-3; the match to TRBD2 covers 9 bases. Germline CDR1 and CDR2: PRHDT and FYEKMQ (reference sequence). Unmatched junction bases numbered 5, after V lost 1 base and J lost 3 bases. The CDR3 loop spans 16 amino acids. The CDR3 nucleotides read TGTGCCAGCAGCTTAGCCGCGGGGGGGCGGACAGATACGCAGTATTTT. Translated, it gives CASSLAAGGRTDTQYF.

The chain links TRBV5-1 to TRBJ1-6; perhaps TRBD1 as D (5 bases). V was trimmed by 4 bases and J by 0 bases, leaving 8 bases between them. This CDR3 comprises 15 residues. Germline V gives CDR1 SGHRS, CDR2 YFSETQ. CDR3 in DNA: TGCGCCAGCAGCGATAGGGGCTCCTATAATTCACCCCTCCACTTT. Translation gives CASSDRGSYNSPLHF.

The chain combines TRBV6-1 with TRBJ1-2; TRBD1 agrees at 7 bases. The germline CDR1 and CDR2 sequences are MNHNS and SASEGT. Trimming cost V 4 bases and J 4 bases; bases outside gene matches: 9. This CDR3 region has 15 residues. DNA of the CDR3: TGTGCCAGCAGTGCTTATCTGACAGGGACCTATGGCTACACCTTC. It codes for CASSAYLTGTYGYTF.

The J gene is TRBJ2-2, the V gene TRBV12-2; the listed D gene, TRBD1, was not tested against the DNA. TRBV12-2 is given as a pseudogene. This CDR3 has 15 residues. CDR3 region: CASRCTGRNTGELFF. DNA for the CDR3: TGTGCAAGTCGATGTACAGGGAGGAACACCGGGGAGCTGTTTTTT.

The V gene is TRBV19, the J gene TRBJ2-7; D possibly corresponds to TRBD2 (6 bases). V was shortened by 5 bases and J by 0 bases, with 8 bases between the two germline ends. The CDR3 runs 13 residues. Germline V lookup: CDR1 LNHDA, CDR2 SQIVND (reference sequence). For the CDR3, the DNA is TGTGCCAGTAGTCCGGGGGACTCCTACGAGCAGTACTTC. Translating it yields CASSPGDSYEQYF.

V is TRBV29-1 and J is TRBJ2-5; no clear D gene. The V gene lost 4 bases and the J gene lost 4 bases, with 13 bases spanning the gap. In germline, CDR1 is SQVTM, CDR2 ANQGSEA. The CDR3 extends over 13 amino acids. The CDR3 sequence: CSVVAQRVETQYF. The CDR3 DNA sequence: TGCAGCGTTGTGGCCCAGCGCGTAGAGACCCAGTACTTC.

The chain uses TRBV4-2 and TRBJ1-2, with a possible D match to TRBD1 (6 bases). Trimming removed 0 bases at V and 3 bases at J, with 14 bases between. CDR3 length: 16 amino acids. Germline values: CDR1 LGHNA, CDR2 YNFKEQ. CDR3 in DNA: TGTGCCAGCAGCCAAGACGGGACACGAGGCGACTATGGCTACACCTTC. Protein sequence: CASSQDGTRGDYGYTF.

V and J are TRBV6-5 and TRBJ2-5, with D maybe TRBD2 (6 bases). The CDR3 totals 16 residues. The V end lost 2 bases, the J end lost 1 base, and 14 bases lay between the germline ends. Germline CDR1 reads MNHEY; CDR2 reads SVGAGI. DNA for the CDR3: TGTGCCAGCAGTTACGTCGGGAGAACGGGCCAAGAGACCCAGTACTTC. Its protein product is CASSYVGRTGQETQYF.

The chain has TRBV7-2 and TRBJ2-3, with 7 bases fitting TRBD2. Germline V gene sequence: CDR1 SGHTA, CDR2 FQGNSA. The CDR3 is made up of 16 amino acids. J lost 1 base, V lost 5 bases, and 9 bases had no gene match. CDR3 region: CASSPQSGDGTDTQYF. The DNA for the CDR3 is TGTGCCAGCAGCCCACAAAGCGGGGATGGCACAGATACGCAGTATTTT.

The chain couples TRBV29-1 to TRBJ2-7; TRBD1 aligns across 7 bases. The length of the CDR3 is 12 residues. J gave up 1 base and V 5 bases, and 2 bases lay outside the gene matches. In germline, CDR1 is SQVTM, CDR2 ANQGSEA. CDR3 sequence (DNA): TGCAGCGTTCTGGGACAGTCCTACGAGCAGTACTTC. This translates into CSVLGQSYEQYF.

With regard to this clone: Different DNA sequences within this sample yield the same CDR3. The V and J genes are TRBV4-1 and TRBJ1-1, with 11 bases aligning to TRBD1. Germline V lookup: CDR1 MGHRA, CDR2 YSYEKL. J was trimmed by 0 bases and V by 4 bases; bases with no gene match: 4. CDR3 length: 16 amino acids. As DNA, the CDR3 is TGCGCCAGCAGCCCTGGACAGGGGGCCATGAACACTGAAGCTTTCTTT. This encodes CASSPGQGAMNTEAFF.

The chain links TRBV4-1 to TRBJ1-2; D is perhaps TRBD1 (6 bases). In germline, CDR1 is MGHRA, CDR2 YSYEKL. This CDR3 comprises 14 residues. Trimming removed 1 base at V and 4 bases at J, with 10 bases between. The CDR3 nucleotides read TGCGCCAGCAGCCAAGCGGACAGTACCTATGGCTACACCTTC. Its translation: CASSQADSTYGYTF.